The entry that follows covers one T cell receptor (beta chain) sequence. Its antigen is still unknown. V lost 3 bases and J lost 4, with 12 bases in between. Germline CDR1 reads MDHEN; CDR2 reads SYDVKM. The CDR3 consists of 14 residues. The data derive from a study of T-cell reconstitution after alpha-beta-depleted transplantation in children. Findings of the study overall: After one year, T-cell counts and TCRbeta diversity mostly came from new T cells. Recipient T cells and thymic progenitors that survived gave rise to the high TCRbeta diversity observed at day 60 in some patients. Expanded graft clones, several hundred of them, were reportedly the source of alpha-beta T cells about two months after transplant.

Unique molecular identifiers were incorporated when the TCRbeta library was constructed. TCRdb re-analysed the PCR reads in MiXCR, keeping a single row per CDR3 protein. The data contain about 200,000 distinct CDR3 sequences, around 8.4% of them singletons. The TCR originated in a male patient between 2 and 15 years old who had a stem cell transplant for acute myeloid leukemia, so the T cells may come from the graft donor. The sample consisted of PBMCs, mostly from graft donor cells, taken 360 days after TCRalphabeta/CD19-depleted stem cell transplant. V is TRBV28 and J is TRBJ1-1; D possibly corresponds to TRBD1 (6 bases). CDR3 sequence reads: CASSFAGAGTEAFF. CDR3 sequence (DNA): TGTGCCAGCAGTTTTGCAGGGGCGGGCACTGAAGCTTTCTTT. Full variable domain (missing parts from reference TRBV28 and TRBJ1-1): DVKVTQSSRYLVKRTGEKVFLECVQDMDHENMFWYRQDPGLGLRLIYFSYDVKMKEKGDIPEGYSVSREKKERFSLILESASTNQTSMYLCASSFAGAGTEAFFGQGTRLTVV.